What follows are 6 T cell receptor beta chains derived from one specimen sequenced in a study of cytomegalovirus exposure and HLA in healthy donors. The PCR used 60 Vbeta and 13 Jbeta primers. Using immunoSEQ multiplex PCR, the repertoire was profiled, and TCRdb retains in-frame clones only, with some absent. The sample shows more than 100,000 clones, 75% to 85% of them seen only once. Source material: PBMCs. These receptors came from a woman aged 40 to 50 in good health and CMV-seronegative.

This clone showed up just a few times. The genes are TRBV6-5 and TRBJ1-1; 7 nucleotides agree with TRBD1. Germline CDR1 is MNHEY and CDR2 is SVGAGI. The V gene end was trimmed by 6 bases and the J gene end by 7 bases; junction bases not matched to a gene: 14. The CDR3 has 15 residues. Here the CDR3 reads CASRRLLDRAREAFF. The CDR3 coding sequence is TGTGCCAGCAGACGCCTTCTTGACAGGGCCCGTGAAGCTTTCTTT.

This clone appeared once. The CDR3, as DNA: TGTGCCAGCACAACCGGGGACAGGGTGAGGGCTAACTATGGCTACACCTTC. Translated, it gives CASTTGDRVRANYGYTF. The V and J genes are TRBV28 and TRBJ1-2, with 9 bases that match TRBD1. The germline V gene encodes CDR1 MDHEN and CDR2 SYDVKM. This CDR3 has 17 amino acids. V gave up 7 bases and J gave up 0 bases; unmatched junction bases: 12.

The chain joins TRBV6-1 to TRBJ1-2; D is unclear. Trimming took 0 bases from V and 4 from J, leaving 6 bases between them. This CDR3 is built from 13 residues. Germline assignment: CDR1 MNHNS and CDR2 SASEGT. The CDR3 sequence: CASSEAPSYGYTF. In nucleotides, the CDR3 is TGTGCCAGCAGTGAAGCTCCCAGCTATGGCTACACCTTC.

V gene TRBV28 combines with J gene TRBJ2-2; a weak D match, TRBD1 (5 bases). The germline V and J ends were trimmed by 8 bases and 7 bases, with 11 bases remaining between them. Per germline, CDR1 MDHEN and CDR2 SYDVKM. The CDR3 sequence is 12 residues long. The CDR3 bases are TGTGCCAGCTTCAGGGATAGCGGGGAGCTGTTTTTT. It yields the protein CASFRDSGELFF.

V gene TRBV28 combines with J gene TRBJ1-1, with a tentative D call TRBD1 (6 bases). The CDR3 runs 15 residues. From germline, CDR1 is MDHEN and CDR2 SYDVKM. Trimming removed 5 bases at V and 3 bases at J, with 16 bases between. The CDR3 bases are TGTGCCAGCAGTCCGGGGGGCAGGGCGTACACTGAAGCTTTCTTT. Encoded protein: CASSPGGRAYTEAFF.

The chain links TRBV18 to TRBJ1-1; D not resolved. CDR3 length equals 13 residues. V shed 3 bases and J shed 7 bases, with 12 bases lying between them. The germline CDR1 and CDR2 sequences are KGHSH and LQKENI. This chain's CDR3 is CASSPDLGSEAFF. The CDR3 bases are TGTGCCAGCTCACCTGACCTCGGGAGTGAAGCTTTCTTT.